The entry below gives a single T cell receptor (beta chain) sequence along with its context. What it binds is unknown. This record belongs to a study of cytomegalovirus exposure and HLA in healthy donors. CDR3 length equals 17 residues. Germline-derived CDR1 and CDR2 are SGHDN and FVKESK. V lost 0 bases to trimming and J lost 0 bases, with 14 bases between them. All donors participated as healthy donors of bone marrow. General study results and limits: The study assumed roughly uniform donor sequencing depth for presence/absence analyses. The classifier was said to identify cytomegalovirus status with high specificity and sensitivity.

PCR used 60 Vbeta primers and 13 Jbeta primers. Profiling relied on immunoSEQ multiplex PCR, and the TCRdb table lists in-frame clones only, not all of them. The sample carries fewer than 200,000 clones, roughly 82% recorded once. The sequenced sample consisted of PBMCs. The sequence came from a woman between 45 and 65 years old in good health and CMV-seropositive. The gene calls are TRBV14 and TRBJ2-5, with a possible D match to TRBD2 (5 bases). CDR3 sequence reads: CASSQDKASGYQETQYF. For the CDR3, the DNA is TGTGCCAGCAGCCAAGATAAAGCCTCGGGGTACCAAGAGACCCAGTACTTC.